One and the same sample provided the 16 T cell receptor beta chains below, sequenced in a study of post-analysis software for immune sequencing data. Study-level results: Comparison of patients with controls showed a handful of TRBV segments more frequent in patients, TRBV5-6, TRBV5-1 and TRBV20-1 among them.

The antigens of these receptors remain unknown. TCR beta cDNA libraries had unique molecular identifiers. TCRdb processed the PCR reads anew with MiXCR; each CDR3 protein has one entry. This table holds 500,000 to 600,000 distinct CDR3 sequences, roughly 47% found once. Sequences were obtained from blood. The source is a girl between 10 and 17 years old with multiple sclerosis.

This clonotype was observed a few times. The chain joins TRBV5-1 to TRBJ2-3; 12 nucleotides line up with TRBD2. The CDR3 is 16 residues long. The V gene's germline CDR1 is SGHRS and CDR2 YFSETQ. The junction had 7 bases not matched to a gene; V was cut back by 3 bases and J by 5 bases. CDR3 sequence: CASSSIPGLAGDTQYF. The CDR3 DNA reads as TGCGCCAGCAGCTCGATTCCGGGACTAGCGGGAGATACGCAGTATTTT. The full variable domain, with the rest looked up from reference TRBV5-1 and TRBJ2-3, is KAGVTQTPRYLIKTRGQQVTLSCSPISGHRSVSWYQQTPGQGLQFLFEYFSETQRNKGNFPGRFSGRQFSNSRSEMNVSTLELGDSALYLCASSSIPGLAGDTQYFGPGTRLTVL.

The chain uses TRBV10-3 and TRBJ2-7; D is unclear. The CDR3 totals 13 residues. The germline V gene encodes CDR1 ENHRY and CDR2 SYGVKD. V gave up 8 bases and J gave up 4 bases, with 15 bases separating them. As DNA, the CDR3 is TGTGCCATCGGAGAGATGAGTTCGTACGAGCAGTACTTC. As protein: CAIGEMSSYEQYF.

A single count supports this clonotype. The chain is built from TRBV29-1 and TRBJ2-7; D is undetermined. The CDR3 extends over 12 amino acids. CDR1 and CDR2 (germline): SQVTM, ANQGSEA. The V and J ends lost 2 bases and 0 bases respectively, with 5 bases between them. The CDR3 is CSVERDSYEQYF. DNA for the CDR3: TGCAGCGTTGAAAGGGACTCCTACGAGCAGTACTTC.

In this sample, this clonotype turned up a few times. The V call is TRBV6-5, the J call TRBJ1-2; D gene uncertain. The V and J ends lost 7 bases and 1 base respectively, with 19 bases between them. The CDR3 contains 16 residues. Germline loops: CDR1 MNHEY, CDR2 SVGAGI. CDR3 DNA sequence: TGTGCCAGCACTCGGAGGGCAGAAGGATATAACTATGGCTACACCTTC. Translated: CASTRRAEGYNYGYTF.

V and J are TRBV12-3 or TRBV12-4 and TRBJ1-2, with D hard to call. The CDR3 covers 14 residues. Trimming removed 6 bases from V and 4 bases from J, with 15 bases in between. CDR3 amino acids: CASSPQRSCYGYTF. CDR3 nucleotides: TGTGCCAGCAGCCCTCAACGGAGTTGCTATGGCTACACCTTC.

This chain joins TRBV11-3 and TRBJ2-5, with 8 bases that match TRBD1. This CDR3 is 13 amino acids long. V dropped 5 bases and J dropped 2; count of bases not matched to a gene: 1. Germline CDR1 and CDR2: SGHNT and YENEEA. Here the CDR3 reads CASSHRGQETQYF. CDR3 in DNA: TGTGCCAGCAGCCACAGGGGGCAAGAGACCCAGTACTTC.

This clonotype was seen only a few times. V gene TRBV12-3 or TRBV12-4 combines with J gene TRBJ1-1; D is uncertain. V was pared by 5 bases and J by 3 bases, with 10 bases between. The length of the CDR3 is 13 residues. CDR3 nucleotides: TGTGCCAGCAGTCCTCGGACCGACACTGAAGCTTTCTTT. This translates into CASSPRTDTEAFF.

The table lists this clonotype with a few counts. This chain uses TRBV7-2 with TRBJ2-3; TRBD2 matches at 11 bases. The CDR3 totals 15 residues. J gave up 7 bases and V 5 bases, and 8 bases lay outside the gene matches. Germline V CDR1 and CDR2: SGHTA, FQGNSA. As DNA, the CDR3 is TGTGCCAGCAGCCGTAGCGGGGGGGCCAGCTATACGCAGTATTTT. This translates into CASSRSGGASYTQYF.

The chain joins TRBV12-3 or TRBV12-4 to TRBJ1-2, with D unclear. V lost 3 bases and J 0 bases, leaving 11 bases between the germline ends. This CDR3 region has 15 residues. The CDR3 protein is CASSLRGSANYGYTF. The CDR3 DNA reads TGTGCCAGCAGTTTGAGAGGTTCAGCTAACTATGGCTACACCTTC.

The chain uses TRBV3-1 and TRBJ2-7, with TRBD2 as a possible D gene (6 bases). The better agreement between TRBJ2-5 and the DNA end casts doubt on the J call. Germline lookup yields CDR1 LGHDT and CDR2 YNNKEL (reference sequence). CDR3 size: 14 residues. The CDR3 here is CASSQDGGRETQYF. The CDR3, as DNA: TGTGCCAGCAGCCAAGATGGAGGGCGAGAGACCCAGTACTTC.

This rearrangement joins TRBV6-5 to TRBJ2-5; a weak D match, TRBD1 (5 bases). V was trimmed by 0 bases and J by 5 bases, leaving 13 bases between them. The CDR3 spans 15 residues. The V gene's germline CDR1 is MNHEY and CDR2 SVGAGI. This CDR3 reads CASSYSSGLGETQYF. CDR3 in DNA: TGTGCCAGCAGTTACTCGTCAGGGCTGGGGGAGACCCAGTACTTC.

This clonotype was observed a few times. The genes are TRBV29-1 and TRBJ1-4; 12 bases fit TRBD1. The CDR3 is 16 residues long. V lost 5 bases to trimming and J lost 3 bases; unmatched junction nucleotides: 7. Germline CDR1 SQVTM, CDR2 ANQGSEA. The CDR3: CSVTGTGGVANEKLFF. CDR3 coding DNA: TGCAGCGTTACCGGGACAGGGGGCGTTGCTAATGAAAAACTGTTTTTT.

This chain uses TRBV5-1 with TRBJ1-5, with D maybe TRBD1 (5 bases). Trimming took 3 bases from V and 1 from J, leaving 11 bases between them. The germline V gene has CDR1 SGHRS and CDR2 YFSETQ. This CDR3 contains 15 residues. The CDR3 region has the DNA TGCGCCAGCAGCTACGGTGGGGCCAGCAATCAGCCCCAGCATTTT. Encoded protein: CASSYGGASNQPQHF.

For this clonotype: Mismatch with germline at one junction end may stem from a read error. The rearrangement joins TRBV12-3 or TRBV12-4 to TRBJ1-4; TRBD1 matches at 7 bases. There are 16 residues in the CDR3. This CDR3 reads CAGSFPTQGPMKKLFF. As DNA, the CDR3 is TGTGCCGGCAGTTTCCCTACACAGGGGCCAATGAAAAAACTGTTTTTT.

This rearrangement joins TRBV4-1 to TRBJ1-1; D ambiguous. Germline V gives CDR1 MGHRA, CDR2 YSYEKL. The CDR3 is made up of 13 amino acids. Trimming removed 0 bases at V and 8 bases at J, with 10 bases between. CDR3 in DNA: TGCGCCAGCAGCCAAGACGAATGGGTGGAAGCTTTCTTT. Translated, it gives CASSQDEWVEAFF.

The chain carries TRBV12-3 or TRBV12-4 and TRBJ1-1; possibly TRBD1 for D (6 bases). The length of the CDR3 is 13 residues. V lost 10 bases, J lost 7 bases, and 19 bases lay in between. This CDR3 is CATSIGGLSEAFF. The CDR3 nucleotides are TGTGCCACTTCAATAGGGGGGTTGAGTGAAGCTTTCTTT.